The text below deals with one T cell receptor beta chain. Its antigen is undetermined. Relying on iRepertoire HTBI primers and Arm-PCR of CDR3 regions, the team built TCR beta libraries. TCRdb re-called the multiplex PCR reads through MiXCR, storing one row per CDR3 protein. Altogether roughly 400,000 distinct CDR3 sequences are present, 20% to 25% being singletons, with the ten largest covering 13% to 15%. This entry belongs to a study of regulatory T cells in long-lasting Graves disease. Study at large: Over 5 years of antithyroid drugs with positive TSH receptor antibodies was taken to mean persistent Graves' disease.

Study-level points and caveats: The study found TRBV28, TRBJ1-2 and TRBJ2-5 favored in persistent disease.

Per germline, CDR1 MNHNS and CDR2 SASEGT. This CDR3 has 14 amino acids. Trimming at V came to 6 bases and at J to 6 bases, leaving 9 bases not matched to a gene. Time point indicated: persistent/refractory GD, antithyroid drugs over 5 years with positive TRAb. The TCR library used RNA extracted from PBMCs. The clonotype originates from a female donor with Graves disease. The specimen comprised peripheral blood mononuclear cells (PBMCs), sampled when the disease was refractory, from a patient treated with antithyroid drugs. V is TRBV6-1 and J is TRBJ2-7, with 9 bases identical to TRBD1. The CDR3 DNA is TGTGCCAGCAGCACTCTCGGGACAGGGCGCGAGCAGTACTTC. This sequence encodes CASSTLGTGREQYF.